Following are 28 T cell receptor beta chains from one sample sequenced in a study of blood T cells in healthy people across ages. A second roughly 7 to 11 cycle PCR used barcoded and J-beta primers. TCRdb re-called the 5' RACE reads with MiXCR, one entry per CDR3 protein. The table records hundreds of thousands of distinct CDR3 sequences, roughly 25% of them present only once. The sample also formed part of further work on T cells of mothers and their children.

Sequencing was carried out using blood. The source of these receptors is a boy between 5 and 17 years old in good health.

The table lists this clonotype with a few counts. The chain joins TRBV10-1 to TRBJ2-5; TRBD2 agrees at 15 bases. With the DNA end fitting TRBJ2-7 better, the J assignment may be wrong. Per the germline V gene, CDR1 is WNHNN and CDR2 is SYGVQD (reference sequence). The CDR3 runs 20 residues. In nucleotides, the CDR3 is TGCGCCAGCAGGGTAGAAACCGGGACTAGCGGGAGGCCCAGCTCCTACGAGCAGTACTTC. The encoded protein is CASRVETGTSGRPSSYEQYF.

The J gene is TRBJ2-7, the V gene TRBV7-2; D may be TRBD1 (5 bases). Trimming cost V 1 base and J 0 bases, with 13 bases left between them. The CDR3 is 16 residues long. Per the germline V gene, CDR1 is SGHTA and CDR2 is FQGNSA. As DNA, the CDR3 is TGTGCCAGCAGCTTAGTAGGCAGGGCTGACTCCTACGAGCAGTACTTC. Translating it yields CASSLVGRADSYEQYF.

This clonotype was picked up a small number of times. V and J are TRBV7-9 and TRBJ1-2; no clear D gene. The CDR3 is 15 residues long. V lost 5 bases and J 5 bases, leaving 18 bases between the germline ends. Germline assignment: CDR1 SEHNR and CDR2 FQNEAQ (reference sequence). CDR3 in DNA: TGTGCCAGCAGCCCGCCAGAAGACACGTCGTATGGCTACACCTTC. This translates into CASSPPEDTSYGYTF.

CDR3 region: CASSSPYRDRDTDTQYF. The CDR3 DNA reads as TGTGCCAGCAGCAGCCCTTACAGGGACAGAGACACAGATACGCAGTATTTT. The J gene is TRBJ2-3, the V gene TRBV28, with 7 bases lining up with TRBD1. The CDR3 loop spans 17 amino acids. J gave up 2 bases and V 6 bases, and 14 bases lay outside the gene matches. CDR1 and CDR2 from the germline V gene are MDHEN and SYDVKM. The variable domain in full, completed from reference TRBV28 and TRBJ2-3, reads DVKVTQSSRYLVKRTGEKVFLECVQDMDHENMFWYRQDPGLGLRLIYFSYDVKMKEKGDIPEGYSVSREKKERFSLILESASTNQTSMYLCASSSPYRDRDTDTQYFGPGTRLTVL.

This clonotype was observed a handful of times. The chain recombines TRBV7-2 with TRBJ1-3; D call uncertain. CDR3 size: 15 residues. Trimming shortened V by 5 bases and J by 2 bases, and 13 bases separated the two germline ends. From germline, CDR1 is SGHTA and CDR2 FQGNSA. CDR3 amino acids: CASSPRRSPGNTIYF. CDR3 nucleotide sequence: TGTGCCAGCAGCCCCCGCAGGAGCCCTGGAAACACCATATATTTT.

The CDR3 DNA follows: TGTGCCAGCAGCGCCGGGGGTGGGGCCCCCCTCACCGGGGAGCTGTTTTTT. Translated, it gives CASSAGGGAPLTGELFF. The chain combines TRBV7-9 with TRBJ2-2, with a weak D call TRBD2 (6 bases). This CDR3 is built from 17 residues. Germline CDR1 and CDR2: SEHNR and FQNEAQ (reference sequence). Trimming stripped 5 bases from V and 4 bases from J, with 20 bases between.

Only a few counts were recorded for this clonotype. This rearrangement joins TRBV11-2 to TRBJ2-1; 7 positions agree with TRBD1. With V trimmed by 6 bases and J by 2 bases, 10 bases remained unmatched. There are 16 residues in the CDR3. CDR1 is SGHAT, CDR2 FQNNGV, per germline. The CDR3, as DNA: TGTGCCAGCAGGCTCTCCCTGGACAGGACCTACAATGAGCAGTTCTTC. Protein sequence: CASRLSLDRTYNEQFF.

Remarks on this clonotype: At one end, the junction sequence differs from germline, possibly due to a read error. J is TRBJ2-1 and V is TRBV3-1; tentative D call: TRBD1 (5 bases). Germline V CDR1 and CDR2: LGHDT, YNNKEL (reference sequence). The CDR3 has 15 residues. The CDR3 is CASTLSVGPHNERFF. CDR3 DNA: TGTGCCAGCACCCTAAGTGTGGGGCCCCACAATGAGCGGTTCTTC.

This clonotype came up a few times. In nucleotides, the CDR3 is TGCGCCAGCAGCTTGGAGGCTAGCGGGATTTACAATGAGCAGTTCTTC. It translates to CASSLEASGIYNEQFF. The J gene is TRBJ2-1, the V gene TRBV5-1; 9 positions match TRBD2. V dropped 0 bases and J dropped 4; count of bases not matched to a gene: 5. CDR1 and CDR2 from the germline V gene are SGHRS and YFSETQ. The CDR3 consists of 16 residues.

This clonotype was counted only a few times. This clone may be a read error of a much larger clone one base away. CDR3 coding DNA: TGTGCCAGCAGCTTGACAGCGGACGAGCAGTACTTC. Protein: CASSLTADEQYF. This rearrangement joins TRBV5-6 to TRBJ2-7; tentative D call: TRBD2 (5 bases). The V end was cut by 1 base, the J end by 5 bases, with 7 bases between. CDR1 is SGHDT and CDR2 is YYEEEE in the germline V gene. The CDR3 has 12 residues.

The chain is built from TRBV15 and TRBJ1-4; D is perhaps TRBD1 (5 bases). V lost 8 bases and J 6 bases, leaving 7 bases between the germline ends. Germline-derived CDR1 and CDR2 are LNHNV and YYDKDF (reference sequence). The CDR3 has 11 amino acids. The CDR3, as DNA: TGTGCCACCGGGGGGGATGAAAAACTGTTTTTT. It yields the protein CATGGDEKLFF.

This chain joins TRBV7-2 and TRBJ2-5; no definite D call. Judging by the DNA end, TRBJ2-7 fits better; the J call may be wrong. This CDR3 comprises 12 residues. Germline V lookup: CDR1 SGHTA, CDR2 FQGNSA. DNA of the CDR3: TGTGCCAGCAGCTATCCCCAGTACGAGCAGTACTTC. Its protein is CASSYPQYEQYF.

This clonotype has just a few counts. This chain connects TRBV20-1 to TRBJ2-3; D not certain. V was trimmed by 3 bases and J by 2 bases, leaving 15 bases between them. Germline V CDR1 and CDR2: DFQATT, SNEGSKA (reference sequence). The CDR3 has 15 amino acids. For the CDR3, the DNA is TGCAGTGCTAGTGTATCGCTACCCGACACAGATACGCAGTATTTT. Its translation: CSASVSLPDTDTQYF.

The V and J genes are TRBV25-1 and TRBJ1-1, with a tentative D call TRBD1 (5 bases). Deletions cut 4 bases from V and 4 bases from J, with 19 bases between. There are 16 residues in the CDR3. From germline, CDR1 is MGHDK and CDR2 SYGVNS. The CDR3 coding sequence is TGTGCCAGCAGTGGAACCCCCGTAGGGGTTATCACTGAAGCTTTCTTT. It is translated as CASSGTPVGVITEAFF.

The J gene is TRBJ2-6, the V gene TRBV7-9; D call uncertain. Trimming took off 0 bases at V and 2 bases at J, with 8 bases between the two ends. The CDR3 runs to 16 residues. Germline lookup yields CDR1 SEHNR and CDR2 FQNEAQ (reference sequence). The CDR3 is CASSLAGNPGANVLTF. For the CDR3, the DNA is TGTGCCAGCAGCTTAGCGGGAAACCCTGGGGCCAACGTCCTGACTTTC.

This clonotype was detected only a few times. This chain uses TRBV4-1 with TRBJ2-5; 9 bases agree with TRBD2. The closer fit of TRBJ2-7 to the DNA end suggests the J call may be wrong. The V gene's germline CDR1 is MGHRA and CDR2 YSYEKL. CDR3 length: 14 residues. CDR3: CASSQVAGDYEQYF. The CDR3, as DNA: TGCGCCAGCAGCCAAGTAGCGGGAGACTACGAGCAGTACTTC.

The chain couples TRBV4-2 to TRBJ2-3; the D is unclear. This CDR3 region has 15 residues. Germline values: CDR1 LGHNA, CDR2 YNFKEQ. V lost 0 bases to trimming and J lost 5 bases, with 12 bases between them. The CDR3 DNA reads as TGTGCCAGCAGCCAAGAGGTTGCGCAAGTAGATACGCAGTATTTT. Amino acids: CASSQEVAQVDTQYF.

Only a few counts were recorded for this clonotype. V usage is TRBV6-2 or TRBV6-3 and J usage is TRBJ2-7; possibly TRBD1 for D (6 bases). The CDR3 extends over 14 amino acids. V was pared by 2 bases and J by 0 bases, with 8 bases between. From germline, CDR1 is MNHEY and CDR2 SVGEGT. The CDR3 spells CASSYEGVSYEQYF. The CDR3 DNA is TGTGCCAGCAGTTACGAGGGGGTCTCCTACGAGCAGTACTTC.

This clonotype has a handful of counts. V gene TRBV7-6 combines with J gene TRBJ2-5, with 7 nucleotides matching TRBD1. Trimming removed 5 bases from V and 5 bases from J; junction bases left unmatched: 8. Looked up from germline, CDR1 is SGHVS and CDR2 is FNYEAQ. CDR3 length: 14 amino acids. The chain's CDR3 is CASSLFTGAETQYF. The DNA for the CDR3 is TGTGCCAGCAGCCTATTTACAGGGGCGGAGACCCAGTACTTC.

The chain couples TRBV12-3 or TRBV12-4 to TRBJ2-1; maybe TRBD2 (5 bases). CDR3 size: 15 residues. Trimming took 0 bases from V and 6 from J, leaving 12 bases between them. Here the CDR3 reads CASSLAGSWVNEQFF. The CDR3 DNA follows: TGTGCCAGCAGTTTAGCAGGGAGTTGGGTCAATGAGCAGTTCTTC.

V gene TRBV2 combines with J gene TRBJ2-5, with D possibly being TRBD1 or TRBD2 (5 bases each). Deletions cut 3 bases from V and 2 bases from J, with 19 bases between. The CDR3 is 17 residues long. Germline V gene data show CDR1 as SNHLY and CDR2 as FYNNEI. The CDR3 sequence is CASSDLWDDSGQETQYF. CDR3 nucleotides: TGTGCCAGCAGTGATCTCTGGGACGACAGCGGACAAGAGACCCAGTACTTC.

The gene calls are TRBV11-2 and TRBJ1-4, with D perhaps TRBD1 (5 bases). Germline V gives CDR1 SGHAT, CDR2 FQNNGV. With 0 bases removed from V and 5 bases from J, the gap between germline ends came to 10 bases. This CDR3 comprises 15 residues. The CDR3 DNA is TGTGCCAGCAGCTTAGAGTATTGGGGGAATGAAAAACTGTTTTTT. Protein: CASSLEYWGNEKLFF.

This clonotype was counted only a few times. The chain has TRBV29-1 and TRBJ2-2, with 11 bases matching TRBD2. This CDR3 spans 17 amino acids. V was pared by 3 bases and J by 6 bases, with 12 bases of the junction left unmatched. Germline lookup yields CDR1 SQVTM and CDR2 ANQGSEA. DNA of the CDR3: TGCAGCGTTGACGGGGGAACTAGCGGGAGTTGGGCCGGGGAGCTGTTTTTT. Translating gives CSVDGGTSGSWAGELFF.

This rearrangement joins TRBV7-2 to TRBJ2-6, with D possibly being TRBD1 (5 bases). Trimming took off 7 bases at V and 7 bases at J, with 14 bases between the two ends. Germline V gene data show CDR1 as SGHTA and CDR2 as FQGNSA. CDR3 length: 14 amino acids. CDR3 sequence reads: CASKDRLPANVLTF. Here the CDR3 DNA reads TGTGCCAGCAAAGACAGACTGCCTGCCAACGTCCTGACTTTC. The whole variable domain, filled in from reference TRBV7-2 and TRBJ2-6, reads GAGVSQSPSNKVTEKGKDVELRCDPISGHTALYWYRQSLGQGLEFLIYFQGNSAPDKSGLPSDRFSAERTGGSVSTLTIQRTQQEDSAVYLCASKDRLPANVLTFGAGSRLTVL.

This clonotype was seen only a few times. The chain uses TRBV7-2 and TRBJ1-1; D remains unclear. The CDR3 runs to 14 residues. Trimming shortened V by 2 bases and J by 4 bases, and 11 bases separated the two germline ends. Germline lookup yields CDR1 SGHTA and CDR2 FQGNSA. CDR3 in DNA: TGTGCCAGCAGCTTACATTTCACGGGCACTGAAGCTTTCTTT. Translated: CASSLHFTGTEAFF.

This clonotype has only a few counts. The chain couples TRBV28 to TRBJ1-5; the D is unclear. The length of the CDR3 is 15 residues. CDR1 and CDR2 from the germline V gene are MDHEN and SYDVKM. Trimming left V 6 bases short and J 3 bases short, with 15 bases between. The CDR3 DNA follows: TGTGCCAGCAGGCACGCGCTGGGGTTCAATCAGCCCCAGCATTTT. This translates into CASRHALGFNQPQHF.

The chain is built from TRBV11-2 and TRBJ2-4; no definite D call. Trimming cost V 2 bases and J 6 bases, with 8 bases left between them. The CDR3 has 13 residues. The germline CDR1 and CDR2 sequences are SGHAT and FQNNGV. The CDR3 protein is CASSLIVANIQYF. The CDR3 region has the DNA TGTGCCAGCAGCTTAATAGTTGCAAACATTCAGTACTTC.

V is TRBV7-2 and J is TRBJ2-3; D not certain. Trimming shortened V by 0 bases and J by 8 bases, and 9 bases separated the two germline ends. The CDR3 totals 13 residues. Germline CDR1 SGHTA, CDR2 FQGNSA. CDR3 coding DNA: TGTGCCAGCAGCTTAGCGCACTTGGGTACGCAGTATTTT. It yields the protein CASSLAHLGTQYF.